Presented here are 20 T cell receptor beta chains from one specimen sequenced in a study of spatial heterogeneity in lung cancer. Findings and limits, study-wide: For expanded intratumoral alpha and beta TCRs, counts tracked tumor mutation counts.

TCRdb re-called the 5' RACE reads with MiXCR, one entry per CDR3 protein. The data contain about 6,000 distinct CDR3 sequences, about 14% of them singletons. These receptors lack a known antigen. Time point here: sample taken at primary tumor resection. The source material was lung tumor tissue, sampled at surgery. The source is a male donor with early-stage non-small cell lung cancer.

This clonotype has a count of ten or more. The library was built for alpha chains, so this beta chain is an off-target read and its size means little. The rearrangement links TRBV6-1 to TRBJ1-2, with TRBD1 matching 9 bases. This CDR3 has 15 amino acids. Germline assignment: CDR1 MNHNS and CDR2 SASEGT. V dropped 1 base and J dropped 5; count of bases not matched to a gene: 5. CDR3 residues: CASSEVGGTGYGYTF. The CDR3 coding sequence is TGTGCCAGCAGTGAAGTCGGGGGGACAGGGTATGGCTACACCTTC.

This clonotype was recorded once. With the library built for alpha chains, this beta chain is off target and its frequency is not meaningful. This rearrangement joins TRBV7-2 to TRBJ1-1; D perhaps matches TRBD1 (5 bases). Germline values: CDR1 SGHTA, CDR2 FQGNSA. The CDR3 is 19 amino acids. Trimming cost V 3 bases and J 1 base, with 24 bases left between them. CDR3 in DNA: TGTGCCAGCAGCTTGGAGCTGTACGGGACCCATCTACCGAACACTGAAGCTTTCTTT. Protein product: CASSLELYGTHLPNTEAFF.

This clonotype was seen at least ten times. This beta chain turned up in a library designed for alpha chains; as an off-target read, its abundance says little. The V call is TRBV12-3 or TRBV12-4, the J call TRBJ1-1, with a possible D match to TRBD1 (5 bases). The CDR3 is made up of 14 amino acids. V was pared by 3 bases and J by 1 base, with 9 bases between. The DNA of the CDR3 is TGTGCCAGCAGTTTCGGGGCGCCGAACACTGAAGCTTTCTTT. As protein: CASSFGAPNTEAFF.

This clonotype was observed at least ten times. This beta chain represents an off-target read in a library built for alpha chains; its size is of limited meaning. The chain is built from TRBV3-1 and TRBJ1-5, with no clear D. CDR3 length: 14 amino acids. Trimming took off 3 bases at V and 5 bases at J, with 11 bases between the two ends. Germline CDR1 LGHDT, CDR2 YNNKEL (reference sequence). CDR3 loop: CASSQGRIYQPQHF. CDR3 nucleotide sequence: TGTGCCAGCAGCCAGGGCCGCATCTATCAGCCCCAGCATTTT. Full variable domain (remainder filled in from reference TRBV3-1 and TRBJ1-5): DTAVSQTPKYLVTQMGNDKSIKCEQNLGHDTMYWYKQDSKKFLKIMFSYNNKELIINETVPNRFSPKSPDKAHLNLHINSLELGDSAVYFCASSQGRIYQPQHFGDGTRLSIL.

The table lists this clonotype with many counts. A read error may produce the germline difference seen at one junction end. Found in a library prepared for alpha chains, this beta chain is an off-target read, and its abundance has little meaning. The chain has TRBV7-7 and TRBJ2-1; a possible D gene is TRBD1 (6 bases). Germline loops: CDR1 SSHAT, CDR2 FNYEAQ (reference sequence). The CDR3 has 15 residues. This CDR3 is CASSLRAGGWDEQFF. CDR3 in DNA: TGTGCTAGCAGCTTACGTGCTGGGGGCTGGGATGAGCAGTTCTTC.

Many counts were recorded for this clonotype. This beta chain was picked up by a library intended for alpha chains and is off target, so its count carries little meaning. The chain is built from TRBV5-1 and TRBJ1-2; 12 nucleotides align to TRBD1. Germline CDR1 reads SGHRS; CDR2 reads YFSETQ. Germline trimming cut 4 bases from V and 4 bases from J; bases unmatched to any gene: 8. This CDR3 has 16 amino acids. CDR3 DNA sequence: TGCGCCAGCAGCCTCAGAGGGACAGGGGGCTCCTATGGCTACACCTTC. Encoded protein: CASSLRGTGGSYGYTF. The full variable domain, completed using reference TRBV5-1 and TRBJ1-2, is KAGVTQTPRYLIKTRGQQVTLSCSPISGHRSVSWYQQTPGQGLQFLFEYFSETQRNKGNFPGRFSGRQFSNSRSEMNVSTLELGDSALYLCASSLRGTGGSYGYTFGSGTRLTVV.

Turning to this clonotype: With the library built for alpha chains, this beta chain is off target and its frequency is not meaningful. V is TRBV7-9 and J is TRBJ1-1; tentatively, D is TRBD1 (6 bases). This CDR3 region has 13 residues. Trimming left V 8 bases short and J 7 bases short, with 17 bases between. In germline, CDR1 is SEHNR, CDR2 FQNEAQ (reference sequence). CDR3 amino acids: CASGIQGTIEAFF. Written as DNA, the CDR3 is TGTGCCAGCGGCATACAGGGAACAATTGAAGCTTTCTTT.

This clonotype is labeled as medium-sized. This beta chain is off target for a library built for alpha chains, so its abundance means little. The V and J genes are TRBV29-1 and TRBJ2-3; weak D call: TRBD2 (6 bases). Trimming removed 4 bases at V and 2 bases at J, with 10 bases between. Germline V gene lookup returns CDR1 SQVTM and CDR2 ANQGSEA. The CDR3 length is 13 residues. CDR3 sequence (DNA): TGCAGCGTTGTGGCGGGGCTCACAGATACGCAGTATTTT. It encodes CSVVAGLTDTQYF.

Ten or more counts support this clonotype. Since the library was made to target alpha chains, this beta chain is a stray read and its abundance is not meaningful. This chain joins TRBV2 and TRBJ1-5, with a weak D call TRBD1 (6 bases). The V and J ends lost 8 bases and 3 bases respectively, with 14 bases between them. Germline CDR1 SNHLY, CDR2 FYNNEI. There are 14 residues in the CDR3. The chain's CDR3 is CASGADSPNQPQHF. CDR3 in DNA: TGTGCCAGCGGAGCGGACAGTCCCAATCAGCCCCAGCATTTT. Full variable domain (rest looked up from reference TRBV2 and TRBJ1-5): EPEVTQTPSHQVTQMGQEVILRCVPISNHLYFYWYRQILGQKVEFLVSFYNNEISEKSEIFDDQFSVERPDGSNFTLKIRSTKLEDSAMYFCASGADSPNQPQHFGDGTRLSIL.

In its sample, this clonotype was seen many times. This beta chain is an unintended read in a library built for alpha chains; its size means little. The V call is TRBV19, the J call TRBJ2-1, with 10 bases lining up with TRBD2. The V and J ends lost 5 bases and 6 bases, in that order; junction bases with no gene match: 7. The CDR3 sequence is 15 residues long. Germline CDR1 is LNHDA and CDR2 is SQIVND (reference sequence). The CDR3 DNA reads TGTGCCAGTAGTCCCGGACTAGCGGTACTCAATGAGCAGTTCTTC. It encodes CASSPGLAVLNEQFF.

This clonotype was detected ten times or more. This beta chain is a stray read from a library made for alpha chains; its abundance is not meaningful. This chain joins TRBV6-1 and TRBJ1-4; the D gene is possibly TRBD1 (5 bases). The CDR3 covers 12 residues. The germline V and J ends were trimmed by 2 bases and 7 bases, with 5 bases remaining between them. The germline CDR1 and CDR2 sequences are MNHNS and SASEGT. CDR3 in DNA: TGTGCCAGCAGTGAACAGGGTGAAAAACTGTTTTTT. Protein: CASSEQGEKLFF.

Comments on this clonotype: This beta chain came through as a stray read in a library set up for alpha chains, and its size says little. The CDR3 DNA is TGTGCCAGCAGTTTCCGTTCCTCCGGGACTAATGAGGAGACCCAGTACTTC. As protein: CASSFRSSGTNEETQYF. The chain recombines TRBV27 with TRBJ2-5; 7 bases map to TRBD2. CDR1 and CDR2 from the germline V gene are MNHEY and SMNVEV (reference sequence). There are 17 residues in the CDR3. V trimming: 3 bases; J trimming: 5 bases; junction bases outside the gene matches: 15.

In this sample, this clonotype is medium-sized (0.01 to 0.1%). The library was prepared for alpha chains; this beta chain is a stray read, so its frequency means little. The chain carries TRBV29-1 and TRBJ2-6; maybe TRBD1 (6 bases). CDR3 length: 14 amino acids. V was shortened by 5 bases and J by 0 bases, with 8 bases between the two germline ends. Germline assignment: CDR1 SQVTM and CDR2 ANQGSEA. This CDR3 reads CSVRDNSGANVLTF. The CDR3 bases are TGCAGCGTTAGGGACAACTCTGGGGCCAACGTCCTGACTTTC.

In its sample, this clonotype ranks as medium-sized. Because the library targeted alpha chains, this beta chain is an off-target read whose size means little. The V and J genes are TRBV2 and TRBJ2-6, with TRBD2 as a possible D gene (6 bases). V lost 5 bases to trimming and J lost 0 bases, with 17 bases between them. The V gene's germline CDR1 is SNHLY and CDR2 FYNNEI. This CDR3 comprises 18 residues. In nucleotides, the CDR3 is TGTGCCAGCAGTTTCCGGGAGACCGGGGACTCTGGGGCCAACGTCCTGACTTTC. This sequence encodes CASSFRETGDSGANVLTF.

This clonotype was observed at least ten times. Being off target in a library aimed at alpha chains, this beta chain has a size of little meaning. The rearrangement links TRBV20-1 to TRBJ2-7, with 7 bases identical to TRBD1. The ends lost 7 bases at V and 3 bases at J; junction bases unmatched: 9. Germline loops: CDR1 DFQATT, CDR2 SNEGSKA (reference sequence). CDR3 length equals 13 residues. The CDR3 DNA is TGCAGTGTCAGGGGGACAGTGATCTACGAGCAGTACTTC. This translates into CSVRGTVIYEQYF.

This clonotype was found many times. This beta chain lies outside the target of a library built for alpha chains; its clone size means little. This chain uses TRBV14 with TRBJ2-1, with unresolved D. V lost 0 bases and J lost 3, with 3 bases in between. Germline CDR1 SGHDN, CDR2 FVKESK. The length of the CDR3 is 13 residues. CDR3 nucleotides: TGTGCCAGCAGCCAAGAATACTACAATGAGCAGTTCTTC. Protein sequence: CASSQEYYNEQFF.

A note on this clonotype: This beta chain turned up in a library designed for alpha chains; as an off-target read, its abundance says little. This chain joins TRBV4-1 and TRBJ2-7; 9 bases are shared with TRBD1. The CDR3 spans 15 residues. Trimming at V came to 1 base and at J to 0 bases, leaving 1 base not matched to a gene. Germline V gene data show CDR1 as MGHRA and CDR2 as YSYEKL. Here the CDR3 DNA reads TGCGCCAGCAGCCAAGCGGGACAGGGCTCCTACGAGCAGTACTTC. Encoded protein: CASSQAGQGSYEQYF.

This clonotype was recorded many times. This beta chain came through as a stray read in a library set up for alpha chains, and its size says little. The CDR3 DNA reads TGCAGTGCTAGAGATCTAATGGGAACAGGGGTTCAGCCCCAGCATTTT. Its translation is CSARDLMGTGVQPQHF. The chain uses TRBV20-1 and TRBJ1-5; 7 nucleotides match TRBD1. V dropped 0 bases and J dropped 6; count of bases not matched to a gene: 11. The germline CDR1 and CDR2 sequences are DFQATT and SNEGSKA (reference sequence). The CDR3 is 16 residues long.

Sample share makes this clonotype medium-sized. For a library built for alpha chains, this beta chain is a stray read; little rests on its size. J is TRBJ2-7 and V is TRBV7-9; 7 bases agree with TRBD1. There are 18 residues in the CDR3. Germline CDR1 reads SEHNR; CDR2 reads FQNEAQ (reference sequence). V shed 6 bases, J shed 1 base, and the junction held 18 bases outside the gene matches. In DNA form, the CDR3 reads TGTGCCAGCAGTCCATCGACTCCCAGGGGGTATAGGTCCTACGAGCAGTACTTC. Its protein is CASSPSTPRGYRSYEQYF.

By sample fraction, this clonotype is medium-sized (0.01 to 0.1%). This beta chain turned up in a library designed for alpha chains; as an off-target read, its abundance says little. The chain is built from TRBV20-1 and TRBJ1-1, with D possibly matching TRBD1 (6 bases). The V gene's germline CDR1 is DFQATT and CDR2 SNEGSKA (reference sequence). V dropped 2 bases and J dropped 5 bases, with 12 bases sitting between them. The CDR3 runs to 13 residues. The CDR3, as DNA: TGCAGTGCTAGAAGCAGGGGAGGGACTGAAGCTTTCTTT. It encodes CSARSRGGTEAFF.